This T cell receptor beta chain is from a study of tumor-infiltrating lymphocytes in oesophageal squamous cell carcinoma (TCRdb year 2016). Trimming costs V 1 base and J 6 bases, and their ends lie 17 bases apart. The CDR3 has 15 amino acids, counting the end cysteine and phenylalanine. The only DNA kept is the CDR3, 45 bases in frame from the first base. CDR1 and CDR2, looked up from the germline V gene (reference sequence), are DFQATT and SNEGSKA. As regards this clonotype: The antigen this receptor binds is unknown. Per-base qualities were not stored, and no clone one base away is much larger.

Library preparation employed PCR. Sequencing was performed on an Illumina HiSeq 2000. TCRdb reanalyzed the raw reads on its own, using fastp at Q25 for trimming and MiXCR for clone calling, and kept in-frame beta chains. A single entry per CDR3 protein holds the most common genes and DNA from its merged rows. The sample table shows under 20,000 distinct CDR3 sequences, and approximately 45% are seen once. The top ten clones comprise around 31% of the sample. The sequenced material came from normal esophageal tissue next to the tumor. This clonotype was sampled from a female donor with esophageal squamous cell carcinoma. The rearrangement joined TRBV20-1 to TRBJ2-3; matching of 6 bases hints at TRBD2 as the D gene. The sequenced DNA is TGCAGTGCTAGAGTAGTGGCCGGGAGAACTGATACGCAGTATTTT. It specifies CSARVVAGRTDTQYF.